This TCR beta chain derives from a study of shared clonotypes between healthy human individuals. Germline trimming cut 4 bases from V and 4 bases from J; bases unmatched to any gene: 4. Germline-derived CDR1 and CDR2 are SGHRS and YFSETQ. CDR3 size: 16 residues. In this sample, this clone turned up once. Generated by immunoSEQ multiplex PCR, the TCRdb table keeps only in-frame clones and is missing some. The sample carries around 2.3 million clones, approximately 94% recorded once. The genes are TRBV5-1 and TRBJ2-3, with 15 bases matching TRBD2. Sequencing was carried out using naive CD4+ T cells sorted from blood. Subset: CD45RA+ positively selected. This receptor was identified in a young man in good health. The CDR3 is CASSTGLAGGADTQYF. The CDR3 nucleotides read TGCGCCAGCAGCACCGGACTAGCGGGAGGGGCAGATACGCAGTATTTT.